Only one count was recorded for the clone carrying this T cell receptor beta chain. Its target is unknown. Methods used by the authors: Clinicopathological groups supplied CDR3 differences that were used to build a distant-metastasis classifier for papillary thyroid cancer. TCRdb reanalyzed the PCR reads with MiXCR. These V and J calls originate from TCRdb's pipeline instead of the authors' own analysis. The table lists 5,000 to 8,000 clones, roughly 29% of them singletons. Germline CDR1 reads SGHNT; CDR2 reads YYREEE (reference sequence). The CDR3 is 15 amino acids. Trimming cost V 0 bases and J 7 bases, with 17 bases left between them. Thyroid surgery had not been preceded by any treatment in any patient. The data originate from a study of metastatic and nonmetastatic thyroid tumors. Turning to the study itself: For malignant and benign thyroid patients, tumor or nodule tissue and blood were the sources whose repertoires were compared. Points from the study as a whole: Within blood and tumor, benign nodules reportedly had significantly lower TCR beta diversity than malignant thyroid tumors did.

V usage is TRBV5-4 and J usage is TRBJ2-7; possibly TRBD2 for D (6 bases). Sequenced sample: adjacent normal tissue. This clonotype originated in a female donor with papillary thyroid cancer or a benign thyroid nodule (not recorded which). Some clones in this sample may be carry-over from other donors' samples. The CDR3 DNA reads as TGTGCCAGCAGCTTGGCGGGGCGGGAAGCGAGGGAGCAGTACTTC. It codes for CASSLAGREAREQYF.